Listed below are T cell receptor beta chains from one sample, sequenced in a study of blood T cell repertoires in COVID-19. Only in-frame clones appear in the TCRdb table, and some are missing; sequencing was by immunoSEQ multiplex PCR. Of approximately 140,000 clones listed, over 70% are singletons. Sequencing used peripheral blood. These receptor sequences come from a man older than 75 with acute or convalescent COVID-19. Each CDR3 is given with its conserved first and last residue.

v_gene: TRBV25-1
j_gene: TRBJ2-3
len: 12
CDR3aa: CASSDGSVTQYF

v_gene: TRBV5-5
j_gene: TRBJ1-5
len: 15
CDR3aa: CASSFEGLSNQPQHF

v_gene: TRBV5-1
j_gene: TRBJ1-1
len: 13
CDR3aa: CASSLRLRGEAFF

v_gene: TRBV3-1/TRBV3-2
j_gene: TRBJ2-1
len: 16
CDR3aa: CASSTSGVRSYNEQFF

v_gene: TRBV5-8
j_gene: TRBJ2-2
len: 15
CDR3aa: CASSFGQGHTGELFF

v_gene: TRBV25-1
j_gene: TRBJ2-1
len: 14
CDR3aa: CASSVSSGYNEQFF

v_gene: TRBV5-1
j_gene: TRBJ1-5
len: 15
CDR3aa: CASRFGTGGNQPQHF

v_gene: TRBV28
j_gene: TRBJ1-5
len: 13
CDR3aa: CASNQGGRQPQHF

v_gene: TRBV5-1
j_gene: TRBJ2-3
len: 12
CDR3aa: CASSSYTDTQYF

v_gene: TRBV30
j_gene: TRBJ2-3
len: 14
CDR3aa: CAWSMGQPSDTQYF

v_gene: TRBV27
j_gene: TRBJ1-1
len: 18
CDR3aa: CASSFQTPQGLVNTEAFF

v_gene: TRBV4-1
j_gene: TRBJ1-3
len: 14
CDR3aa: CASSPGAGGNTIYF

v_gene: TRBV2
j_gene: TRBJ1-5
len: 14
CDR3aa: CASSEARGGLPQHF

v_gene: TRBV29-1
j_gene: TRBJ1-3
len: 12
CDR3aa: CSGKGTGNTIYF

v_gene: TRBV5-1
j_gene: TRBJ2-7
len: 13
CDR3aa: CASNPDREHEQYF

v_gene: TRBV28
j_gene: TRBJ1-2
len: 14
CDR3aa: CASSIGTGETGYTF

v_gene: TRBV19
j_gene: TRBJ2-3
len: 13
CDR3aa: CATRRSGQATQYF

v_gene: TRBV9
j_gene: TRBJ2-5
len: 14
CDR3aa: CASSVGVGAETQYF

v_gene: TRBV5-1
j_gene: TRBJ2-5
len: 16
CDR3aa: CASSLGPAGEGETQYF

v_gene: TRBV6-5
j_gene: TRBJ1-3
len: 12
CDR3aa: CASPSSGNTIYF

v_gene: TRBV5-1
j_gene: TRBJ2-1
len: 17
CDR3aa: CASSKGVAGGVMNEQFF

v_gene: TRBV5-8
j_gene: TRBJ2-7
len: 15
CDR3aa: CASSLSSVAAYEQYF

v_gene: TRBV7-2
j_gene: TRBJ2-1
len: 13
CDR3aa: CASSGGVYNEQFF

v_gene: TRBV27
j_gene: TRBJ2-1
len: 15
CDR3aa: CATSLRYLSYNEQFF

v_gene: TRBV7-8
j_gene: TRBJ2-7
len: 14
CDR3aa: CASSLGTGSYEQYF

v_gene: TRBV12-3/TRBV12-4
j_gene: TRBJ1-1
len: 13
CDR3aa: CASKTGVGTEAFF

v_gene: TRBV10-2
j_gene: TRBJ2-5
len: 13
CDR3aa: CASSQLPEETQYF

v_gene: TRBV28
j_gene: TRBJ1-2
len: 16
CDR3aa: CASSPSALGQGGGYTF

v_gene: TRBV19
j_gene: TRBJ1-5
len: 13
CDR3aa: CAGGNQGNQPQHF

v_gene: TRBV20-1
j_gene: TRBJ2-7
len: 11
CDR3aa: CSAGTTYEQYF

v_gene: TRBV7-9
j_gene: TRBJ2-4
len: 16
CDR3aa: CASSTPRRGVEDIQYF

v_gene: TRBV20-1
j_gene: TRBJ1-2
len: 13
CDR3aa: CSASTGGLSGYTF

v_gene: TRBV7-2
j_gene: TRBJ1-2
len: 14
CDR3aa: CASSFAGTGDGYTF

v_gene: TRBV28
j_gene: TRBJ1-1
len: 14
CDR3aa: CASRPAGTSTEAFF

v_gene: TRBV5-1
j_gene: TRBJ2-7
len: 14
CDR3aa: CASSWAQGTYEQYF

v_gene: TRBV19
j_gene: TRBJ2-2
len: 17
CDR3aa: CASTKQGLAGVTGELFF

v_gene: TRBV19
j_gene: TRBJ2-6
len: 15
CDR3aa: CASSFQGAGANVLTF

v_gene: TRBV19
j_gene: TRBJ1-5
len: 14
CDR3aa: CASSNPGVGQPQHF

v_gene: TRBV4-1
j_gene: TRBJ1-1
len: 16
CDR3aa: CASSQEGAGRNTEAFF

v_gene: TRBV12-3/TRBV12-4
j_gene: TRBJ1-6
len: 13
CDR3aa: CASTQGDNSPLHF